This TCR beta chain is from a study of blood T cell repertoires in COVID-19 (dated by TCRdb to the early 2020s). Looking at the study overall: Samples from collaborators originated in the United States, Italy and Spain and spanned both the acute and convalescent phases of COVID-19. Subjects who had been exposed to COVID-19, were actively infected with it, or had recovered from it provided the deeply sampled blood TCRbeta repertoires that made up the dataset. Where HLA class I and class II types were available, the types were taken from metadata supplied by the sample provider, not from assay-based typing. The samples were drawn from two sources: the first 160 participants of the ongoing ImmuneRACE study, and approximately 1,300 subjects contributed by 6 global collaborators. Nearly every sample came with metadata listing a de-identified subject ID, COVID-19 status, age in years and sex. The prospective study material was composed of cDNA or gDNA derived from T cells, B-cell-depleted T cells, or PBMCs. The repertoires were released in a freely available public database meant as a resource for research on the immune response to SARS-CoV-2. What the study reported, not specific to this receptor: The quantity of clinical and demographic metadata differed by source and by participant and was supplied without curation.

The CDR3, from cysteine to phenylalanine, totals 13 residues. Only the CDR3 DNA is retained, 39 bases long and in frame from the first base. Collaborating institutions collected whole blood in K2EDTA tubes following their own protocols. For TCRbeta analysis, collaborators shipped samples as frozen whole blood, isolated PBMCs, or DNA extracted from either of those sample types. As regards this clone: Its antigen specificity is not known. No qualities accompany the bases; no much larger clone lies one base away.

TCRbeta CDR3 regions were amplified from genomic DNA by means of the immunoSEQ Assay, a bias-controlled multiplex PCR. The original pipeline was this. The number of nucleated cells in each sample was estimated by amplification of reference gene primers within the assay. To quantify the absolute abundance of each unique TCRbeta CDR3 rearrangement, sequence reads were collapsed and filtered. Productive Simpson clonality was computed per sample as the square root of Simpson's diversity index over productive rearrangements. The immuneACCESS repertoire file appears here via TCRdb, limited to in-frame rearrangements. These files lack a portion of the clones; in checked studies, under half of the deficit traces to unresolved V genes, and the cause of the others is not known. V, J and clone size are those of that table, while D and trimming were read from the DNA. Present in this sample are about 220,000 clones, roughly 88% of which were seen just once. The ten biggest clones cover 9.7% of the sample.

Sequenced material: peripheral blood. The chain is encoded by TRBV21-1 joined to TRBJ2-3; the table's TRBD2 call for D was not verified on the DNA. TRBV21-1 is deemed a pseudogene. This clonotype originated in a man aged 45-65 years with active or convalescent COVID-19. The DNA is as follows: TGTGCCAGCAGGGCCCCGGAGAGCGGGGGAATGTATTTT. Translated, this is CASRAPESGGMYF.